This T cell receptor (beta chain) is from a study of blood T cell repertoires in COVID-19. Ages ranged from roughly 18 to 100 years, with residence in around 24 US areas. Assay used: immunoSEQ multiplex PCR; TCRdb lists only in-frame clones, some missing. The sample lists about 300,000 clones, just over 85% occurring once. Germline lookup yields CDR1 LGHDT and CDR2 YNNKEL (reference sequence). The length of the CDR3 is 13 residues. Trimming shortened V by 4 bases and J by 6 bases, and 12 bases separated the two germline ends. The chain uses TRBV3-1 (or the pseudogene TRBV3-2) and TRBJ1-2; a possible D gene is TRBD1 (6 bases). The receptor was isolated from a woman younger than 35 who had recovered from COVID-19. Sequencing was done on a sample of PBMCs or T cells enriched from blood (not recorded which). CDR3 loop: CASSLTNRDGYTF. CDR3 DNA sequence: TGTGCCAGCAGCCTGACAAACAGGGATGGCTACACCTTC.